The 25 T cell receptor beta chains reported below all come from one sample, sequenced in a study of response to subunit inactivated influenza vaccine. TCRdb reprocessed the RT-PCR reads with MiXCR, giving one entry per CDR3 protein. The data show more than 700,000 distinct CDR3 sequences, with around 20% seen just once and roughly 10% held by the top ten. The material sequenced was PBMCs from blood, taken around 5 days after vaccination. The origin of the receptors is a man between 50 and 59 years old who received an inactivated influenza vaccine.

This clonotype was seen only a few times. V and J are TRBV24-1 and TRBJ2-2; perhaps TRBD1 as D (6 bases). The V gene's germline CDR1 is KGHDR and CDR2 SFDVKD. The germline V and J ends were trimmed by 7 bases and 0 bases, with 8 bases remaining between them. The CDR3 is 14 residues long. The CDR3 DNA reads TGTGCCACCAGAGGACAGACGAACACCGGGGAGCTGTTTTTT. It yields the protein CATRGQTNTGELFF.

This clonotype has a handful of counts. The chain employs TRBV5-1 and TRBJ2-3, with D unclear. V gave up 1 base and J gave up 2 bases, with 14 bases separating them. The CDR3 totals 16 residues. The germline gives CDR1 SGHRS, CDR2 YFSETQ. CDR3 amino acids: CASSLRVRKITDTQYF. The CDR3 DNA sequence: TGCGCCAGCAGCTTGCGGGTCAGAAAGATCACAGATACGCAGTATTTT.

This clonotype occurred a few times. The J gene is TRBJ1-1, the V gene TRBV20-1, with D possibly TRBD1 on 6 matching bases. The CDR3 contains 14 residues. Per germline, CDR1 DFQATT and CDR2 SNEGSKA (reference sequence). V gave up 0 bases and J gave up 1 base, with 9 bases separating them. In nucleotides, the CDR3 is TGCAGTGCTAGAGAGGGGGGGCAGAACACTGAAGCTTTCTTT. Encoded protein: CSAREGGQNTEAFF.

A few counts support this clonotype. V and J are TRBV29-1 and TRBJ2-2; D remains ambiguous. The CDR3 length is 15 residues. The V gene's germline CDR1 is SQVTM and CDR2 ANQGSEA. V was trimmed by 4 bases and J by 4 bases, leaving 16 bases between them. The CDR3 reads CSVVLAAIGTGELFF. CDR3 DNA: TGCAGCGTTGTTTTGGCAGCCATTGGCACCGGGGAGCTGTTTTTT.

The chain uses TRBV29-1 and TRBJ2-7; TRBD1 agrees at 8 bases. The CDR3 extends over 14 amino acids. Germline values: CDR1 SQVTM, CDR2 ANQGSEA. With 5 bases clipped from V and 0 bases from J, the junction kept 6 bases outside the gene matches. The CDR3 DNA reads TGCAGCGTTTGGACAGGGAAGGGCTCCTACGAGCAGTACTTC. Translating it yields CSVWTGKGSYEQYF.

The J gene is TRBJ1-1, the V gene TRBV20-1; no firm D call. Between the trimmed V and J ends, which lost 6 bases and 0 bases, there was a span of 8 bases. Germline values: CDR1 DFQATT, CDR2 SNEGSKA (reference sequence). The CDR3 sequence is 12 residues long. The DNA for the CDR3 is TGCAGTGCGACGGCACTGAACACTGAAGCTTTCTTT. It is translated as CSATALNTEAFF.

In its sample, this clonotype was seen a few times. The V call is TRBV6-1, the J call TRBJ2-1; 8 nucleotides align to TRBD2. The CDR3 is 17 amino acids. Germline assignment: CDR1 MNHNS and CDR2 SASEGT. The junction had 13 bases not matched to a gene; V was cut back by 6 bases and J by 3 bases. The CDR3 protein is CASRPISGGSNYNEQFF. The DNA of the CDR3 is TGTGCCAGCAGACCTATCAGCGGGGGAAGCAACTACAATGAGCAGTTCTTC.

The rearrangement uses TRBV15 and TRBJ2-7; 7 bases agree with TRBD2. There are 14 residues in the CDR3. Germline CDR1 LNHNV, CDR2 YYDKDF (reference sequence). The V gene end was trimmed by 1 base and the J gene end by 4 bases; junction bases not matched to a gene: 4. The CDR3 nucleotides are TGTGCCACCAGCAGAGTGGCTAGCGGATACGAGCAGTACTTC. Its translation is CATSRVASGYEQYF.

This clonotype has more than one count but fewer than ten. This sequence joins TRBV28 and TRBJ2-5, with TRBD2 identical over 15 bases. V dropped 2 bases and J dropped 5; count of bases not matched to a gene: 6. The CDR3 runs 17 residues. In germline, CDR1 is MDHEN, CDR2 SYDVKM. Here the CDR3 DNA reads TGTGCCAGCAGTTTACCTTCGGGACTAGCGGGAGGTGAGACCCAGTACTTC. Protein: CASSLPSGLAGGETQYF. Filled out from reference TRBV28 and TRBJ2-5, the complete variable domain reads DVKVTQSSRYLVKRTGEKVFLECVQDMDHENMFWYRQDPGLGLRLIYFSYDVKMKEKGDIPEGYSVSREKKERFSLILESASTNQTSMYLCASSLPSGLAGGETQYFGPGTRLLVL.

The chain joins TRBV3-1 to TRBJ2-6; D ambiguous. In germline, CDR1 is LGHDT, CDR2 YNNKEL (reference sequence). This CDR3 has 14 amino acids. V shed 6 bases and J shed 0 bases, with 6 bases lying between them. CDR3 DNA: TGTGCCAGCAGGGACCTCTCTGGGGCCAACGTCCTGACTTTC. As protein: CASRDLSGANVLTF.

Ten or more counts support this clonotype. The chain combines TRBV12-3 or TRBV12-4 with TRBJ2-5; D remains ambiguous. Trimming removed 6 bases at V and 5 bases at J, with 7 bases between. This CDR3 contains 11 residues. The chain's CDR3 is CASRREETQYF. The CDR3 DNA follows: TGTGCCAGCAGACGCGAGGAGACCCAGTACTTC.

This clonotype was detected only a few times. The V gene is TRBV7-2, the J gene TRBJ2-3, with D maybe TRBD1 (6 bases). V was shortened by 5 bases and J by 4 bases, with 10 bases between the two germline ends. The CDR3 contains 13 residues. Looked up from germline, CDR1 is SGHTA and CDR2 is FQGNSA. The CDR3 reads CASSQQGSDTQYF. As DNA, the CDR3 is TGTGCCAGCAGCCAACAGGGTTCAGATACGCAGTATTTT.

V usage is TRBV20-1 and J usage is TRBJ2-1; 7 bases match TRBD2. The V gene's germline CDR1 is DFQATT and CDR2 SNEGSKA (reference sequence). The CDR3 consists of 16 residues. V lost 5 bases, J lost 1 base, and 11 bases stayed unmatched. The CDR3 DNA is TGCAGTGCTCGAGGTCGGGGGGATAGGTCCTACAATGAGCAGTTCTTC. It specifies CSARGRGDRSYNEQFF.

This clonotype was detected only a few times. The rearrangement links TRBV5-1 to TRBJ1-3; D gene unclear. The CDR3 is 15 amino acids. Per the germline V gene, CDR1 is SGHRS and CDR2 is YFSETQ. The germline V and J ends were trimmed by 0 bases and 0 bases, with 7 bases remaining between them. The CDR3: CASSLDGRSGNTIYF. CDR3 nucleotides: TGCGCCAGCAGCTTGGACGGTCGCTCTGGAAACACCATATATTTT. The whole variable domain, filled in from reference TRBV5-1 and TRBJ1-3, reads KAGVTQTPRYLIKTRGQQVTLSCSPISGHRSVSWYQQTPGQGLQFLFEYFSETQRNKGNFPGRFSGRQFSNSRSEMNVSTLELGDSALYLCASSLDGRSGNTIYFGEGSWLTVV.

The CDR3, as DNA: TGTGCCAGCCCAGAGGGAAGAGAGCAGTTCTTC. Protein product: CASPEGREQFF. This rearrangement joins TRBV3-1 to TRBJ2-1; perhaps TRBD2 as D (5 bases). Germline V gene data show CDR1 as LGHDT and CDR2 as YNNKEL (reference sequence). The V end lost 8 bases, the J end lost 10 bases, and 12 bases lay between the germline ends. The CDR3 contains 11 residues.

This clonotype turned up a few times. CDR3 loop: CASSPGQTKQPQHF. The DNA for the CDR3 is TGCGCCAGCAGCCCAGGACAAACAAAACAGCCCCAGCATTTT. The chain employs TRBV4-3 and TRBJ1-5; TRBD1 might be the D (5 bases). This CDR3 has 14 amino acids. With 4 bases removed from V and 7 bases from J, the gap between germline ends came to 14 bases. Germline-derived CDR1 and CDR2 are LGHNA and YSLEER.

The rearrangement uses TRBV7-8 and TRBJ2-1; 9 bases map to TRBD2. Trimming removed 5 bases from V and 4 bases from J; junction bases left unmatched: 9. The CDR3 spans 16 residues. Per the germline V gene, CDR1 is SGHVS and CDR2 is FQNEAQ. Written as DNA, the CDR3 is TGTGCCAGCAGCCTAAATAGCGGGAGTAAGTACAATGAGCAGTTCTTC. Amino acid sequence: CASSLNSGSKYNEQFF.

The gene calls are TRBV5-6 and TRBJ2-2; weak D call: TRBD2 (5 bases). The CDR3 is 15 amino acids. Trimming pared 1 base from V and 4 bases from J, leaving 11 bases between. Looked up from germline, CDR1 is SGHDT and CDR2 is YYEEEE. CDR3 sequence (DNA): TGTGCCAGCAGCTTGACGGGATTGAGCACCGGGGAGCTGTTTTTT. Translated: CASSLTGLSTGELFF.

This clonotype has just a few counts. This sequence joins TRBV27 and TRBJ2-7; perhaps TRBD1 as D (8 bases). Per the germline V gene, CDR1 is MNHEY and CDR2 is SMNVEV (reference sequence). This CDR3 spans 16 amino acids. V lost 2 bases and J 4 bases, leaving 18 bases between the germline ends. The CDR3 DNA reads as TGTGCCAGCAGTTTAAGCGGGACAGGTGTTTGGTACGAGCAGTACTTC. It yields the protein CASSLSGTGVWYEQYF.

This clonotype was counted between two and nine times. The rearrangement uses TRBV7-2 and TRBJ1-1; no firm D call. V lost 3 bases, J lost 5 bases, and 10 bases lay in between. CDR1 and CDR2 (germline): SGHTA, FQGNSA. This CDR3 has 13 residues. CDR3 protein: CASSFVRSTEAFF. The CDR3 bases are TGTGCCAGCAGCTTTGTTAGATCAACTGAAGCTTTCTTT.

CDR3 in DNA: TGTGCCAGCAGTGACCCTCGGACAGGGGGCTTCACTGAAGCTTTCTTT. It translates to CASSDPRTGGFTEAFF. The chain uses TRBV25-1 and TRBJ1-1, with 11 bases fitting TRBD1. The J segment lost 4 bases and the V segment lost 3 bases, leaving 7 bases of the junction unmatched. This CDR3 spans 16 amino acids. The germline gives CDR1 MGHDK, CDR2 SYGVNS.

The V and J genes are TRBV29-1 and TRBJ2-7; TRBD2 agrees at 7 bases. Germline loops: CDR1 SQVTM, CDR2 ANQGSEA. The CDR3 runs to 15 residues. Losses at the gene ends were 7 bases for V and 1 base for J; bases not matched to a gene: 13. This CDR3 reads CSAETRRESSYEQYF. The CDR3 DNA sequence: TGCAGCGCAGAGACGCGGCGGGAGAGTTCCTACGAGCAGTACTTC.

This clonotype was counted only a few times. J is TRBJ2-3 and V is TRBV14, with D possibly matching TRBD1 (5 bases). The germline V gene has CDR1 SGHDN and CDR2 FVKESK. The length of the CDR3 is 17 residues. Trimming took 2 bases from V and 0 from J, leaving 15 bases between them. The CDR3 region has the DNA TGTGCCAGCAGCCAACCCACGACAGCCCTTAGCACAGATACGCAGTATTTT. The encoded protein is CASSQPTTALSTDTQYF.

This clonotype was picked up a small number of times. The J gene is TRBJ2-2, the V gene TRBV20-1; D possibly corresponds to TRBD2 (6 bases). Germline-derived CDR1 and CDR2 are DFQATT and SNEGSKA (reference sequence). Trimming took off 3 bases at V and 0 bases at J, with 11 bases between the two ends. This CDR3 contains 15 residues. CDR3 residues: CSASGTYTNTGELFF. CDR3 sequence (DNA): TGCAGTGCTAGCGGGACTTACACGAACACCGGGGAGCTGTTTTTT.

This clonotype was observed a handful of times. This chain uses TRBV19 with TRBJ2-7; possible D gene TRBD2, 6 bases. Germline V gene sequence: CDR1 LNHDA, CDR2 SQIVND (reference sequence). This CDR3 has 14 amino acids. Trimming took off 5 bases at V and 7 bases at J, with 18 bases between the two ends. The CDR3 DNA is TGTGCCAGTAGTTTGGGACTGGTTCGGGGGGAGCAGTACTTC. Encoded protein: CASSLGLVRGEQYF. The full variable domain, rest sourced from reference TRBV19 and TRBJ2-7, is DGGITQSPKYLFRKEGQNVTLSCEQNLNHDAMYWYRQDPGQGLRLIYYSQIVNDFQKGDIAEGYSVSREKKESFPLTVTSAQKNPTAFYLCASSLGLVRGEQYFGPGTRLTVT.